The text below deals with one T cell receptor (beta chain). The antigen remains unidentified. Use of 60 Vbeta and 13 Jbeta primers characterized the PCR. Assay used: immunoSEQ multiplex PCR; TCRdb lists only in-frame clones, some missing. The repertoire includes under 200,000 clones, 60% to 80% of them detected once, and about 14% sits in the top ten. The data were obtained in a study of cytomegalovirus exposure and HLA in healthy donors. Regarding the study as a whole: The presence/absence work took it that sequencing depth was about the same across donors. Both high specificity and high sensitivity reportedly marked the classifier's diagnosis of cytomegalovirus status. Versus the approximately 700-donor mean, an Asian-associated ancestry cluster reportedly showed fewer N-insertions in a later analysis.

The CDR3 covers 15 residues. V was pared by 5 bases and J by 1 base, with 12 bases between. Germline lookup yields CDR1 LNHDA and CDR2 SQIVND (reference sequence). Specimen: PBMCs. The source of this sequence is a man aged 45-65 years in good health and CMV-seropositive. The rearrangement joins TRBV19 to TRBJ1-5; possible D gene TRBD1, 6 bases. The CDR3 reads CASSDQGTSNQPQHF. CDR3 bases: TGTGCCAGTAGTGATCAGGGGACGAGCAATCAGCCCCAGCATTTT.